The rows below give T cell receptor beta chains drawn from one sample of a study of blood T cell repertoires in COVID-19. The table came from immunoSEQ multiplex PCR; TCRdb's copy has only in-frame clones and leaves some out. Seen here are about 240,000 clones, 75% to 90% observed once, and the top ten hold just over 7%. Sequencing used peripheral blood. The receptors stem from a man in his 60s who had recovered from COVID-19. CDR3s include the opening cysteine and the closing phenylalanine or tryptophan. D genes are given only for firm matches. Part of the rows lack a size; the others show once, few, many or a class for expanded clones.

V gene	D gene	J gene	clone size	CDR3 protein	CDR3 DNA
TRBV19	TRBD1	TRBJ1-1	many	CASTPGQGVTEAFF	TGTGCCAGTACCCCGGGACAGGGAGTCACTGAAGCTTTCTTT
TRBV12-3/TRBV12-4	TRBD1	TRBJ2-5	.	CASSRGQQETQYF	TGTGCCAGCAGCAGGGGACAGCAAGAGACCCAGTACTTC
TRBV14	TRBD2	TRBJ2-1	.	CASSRIGGALNNEQFF	TGTGCCAGCAGCCGAATCGGGGGGGCCCTGAACAATGAGCAGTTCTTC
TRBV2	.	TRBJ1-5	.	CASSVGSGYSNQPQHF	TGTGCCAGCAGTGTTGGGTCGGGGTATAGCAATCAGCCCCAGCATTTT
TRBV7-9	.	TRBJ2-3	.	CASSFYADTQYF	TGTGCCAGCAGCTTCTATGCAGATACGCAGTATTTT
TRBV4-1	.	TRBJ1-3	.	CASSQDWSGPFSGNTIYF	TGCGCCAGCAGCCAAGATTGGTCAGGGCCTTTCTCTGGAAACACCATATATTTT
TRBV6-1	.	TRBJ1-1	.	CASSLTGYNTEAFF	TGTGCCAGCAGCTTAACAGGTTATAACACTGAAGCTTTCTTT
TRBV24-1	.	TRBJ2-1	.	CATSDFRQASSYNEQFF	TGTGCCACCAGTGACTTTCGACAGGCCTCCTCCTACAATGAGCAGTTCTTC
TRBV19	.	TRBJ1-3	.	CASSFGTVSGNTIYF	TGTGCCAGTAGTTTTGGGACTGTCTCTGGAAACACCATATATTTT
TRBV5-1	.	TRBJ1-5	.	CASSLAEEGQPQHF	TGCGCCAGCAGCTTGGCCGAGGAGGGTCAGCCCCAGCATTTT
TRBV3-1/TRBV3-2	.	TRBJ1-1	.	CASSQGQLNTEAFF	TGTGCCAGCAGCCAAGGACAGTTGAACACTGAAGCTTTCTTT
TRBV18	TRBD2	TRBJ2-1	once	CASSPPGNLAGGNNEQFF	TGTGCCAGCTCACCACCCGGTAACCTAGCGGGGGGGAACAATGAGCAGTTCTTC
TRBV4-1	TRBD1	TRBJ2-5	.	CASSQEQGVRWTQYF	TGCGCCAGCAGCCAAGAACAGGGGGTCCGCTGGACCCAGTACTTC
TRBV18	TRBD1	TRBJ1-6	.	CASSLYGQGVDNSPLHF	TGTGCCAGCTCCCTCTACGGACAGGGGGTAGATAATTCACCCCTCCACTTT
TRBV6-1	.	TRBJ1-5	once	CASSERGWGGGNQPQHF	TGTGCCAGCAGTGAAAGGGGTTGGGGTGGAGGCAATCAGCCCCAGCATTTT
TRBV7-9	.	TRBJ2-5	.	CASSLQGLQETQYF	TGTGCCAGCAGCTTACAGGGACTTCAAGAGACCCAGTACTTC
TRBV6-5	.	TRBJ2-1	.	CASTGTSTYNEQFF	TGTGCCAGCACCGGGACAAGCACCTACAATGAGCAGTTCTTC
TRBV19	.	TRBJ1-2	.	CASSWGAGNYGYTF	TGTGCCAGTAGTTGGGGTGCAGGGAACTATGGCTACACCTTC
TRBV4-2	.	TRBJ2-5	.	CASSQGGGTGETQYF	TGTGCCAGCAGCCAAGGCGGAGGAACCGGAGAGACCCAGTACTTC
TRBV27	.	TRBJ1-6	.	CASRDGQNNSPLHF	TGTGCCAGCCGAGATGGACAGAATAATTCACCCCTCCACTTT
TRBV4-1	TRBD2	TRBJ2-3	.	CASSQAPPGLAGASSTQYF	TGCGCCAGCAGCCAAGCGCCCCCGGGACTAGCGGGGGCCTCTAGTACGCAGTATTTT
TRBV4-1	TRBD1	TRBJ2-6	.	CASSRSYRGPDSGANVLTF	TGCGCCAGCAGCCGAAGTTACAGGGGTCCGGACTCTGGGGCCAACGTCCTGACTTTC
TRBV4-1	TRBD1	TRBJ2-2	.	CASSHTPGQGAVGELFF	TGCGCCAGCAGCCACACACCGGGACAGGGGGCGGTCGGGGAGCTGTTTTTT
TRBV30	TRBD1	TRBJ2-2	.	CAWSVDREGGELFF	TGTGCCTGGAGTGTAGACAGGGAAGGGGGGGAGCTGTTTTTT
TRBV7-2	TRBD1	TRBJ2-2	.	CASSSQGFGTGELFF	TGTGCCAGCAGCTCACAGGGGTTCGGCACCGGGGAGCTGTTTTTT
TRBV7-6	.	TRBJ2-3	.	CASSRLGEPDTQYF	TGTGCCAGCAGCCGACTGGGAGAGCCAGATACGCAGTATTTT
TRBV5-4	.	TRBJ1-6	.	CAGGSTEYNSPLHF	TGTGCCGGAGGGTCGACGGAATATAATTCACCCCTCCACTTT
TRBV10-3	.	TRBJ1-4	.	CAIKPSSTNEKLFF	TGTGCCATCAAGCCATCCTCAACTAATGAAAAACTGTTTTTT
TRBV27	TRBD1	TRBJ2-7	.	CASSSRGTGSYEQYF	TGTGCCAGCAGTTCCCGAGGGACAGGGTCCTACGAGCAGTACTTC
TRBV7-9	.	TRBJ2-1	.	CASSPARLGRNEQFF	TGTGCCAGCAGCCCCGCCCGACTTGGTAGGAATGAGCAGTTCTTC
TRBV7-9	TRBD1	TRBJ2-5	.	CASSRDRQETQYF	TGTGCCAGTTCCCGGGACAGACAAGAGACCCAGTACTTC
TRBV28	.	TRBJ1-4	.	CASTPGGGEKLFF	TGTGCCAGCACCCCGGGAGGCGGGGAAAAACTGTTTTTT
TRBV24-1	TRBD2	TRBJ2-3	.	CATSDTGTSGWPSTDTQYF	TGTGCCACCAGTGATACCGGGACTAGCGGGTGGCCGAGCACAGATACGCAGTATTTT
TRBV27	TRBD2	TRBJ2-2	.	CASSRNREGTGELFF	TGTGCCAGCAGTCGTAACCGGGAGGGGACCGGGGAGCTGTTTTTT
TRBV9	TRBD1	TRBJ2-5	.	CASSVGTAQETQYF	TGTGCCAGCAGCGTCGGGACAGCGCAAGAGACCCAGTACTTC
TRBV10-2	.	TRBJ2-1	.	CASTGLLTDEQFF	TGCGCCAGCACCGGACTTCTCACGGATGAGCAGTTCTTC
TRBV9	TRBD2	TRBJ2-1	once	CASSVDGGRNNEQFF	TGTGCCAGCAGCGTAGACGGGGGGAGGAACAATGAGCAGTTCTTC
TRBV7-2	.	TRBJ2-1	.	CASSLFGQYNEQFF	TGTGCCAGCAGCTTATTTGGGCAGTACAATGAGCAGTTCTTC
TRBV11-3	.	TRBJ1-3	.	CASSTSTHSGNTIYF	TGTGCCAGCAGCACGAGTACGCACTCTGGAAACACCATATATTTT
TRBV6-4	TRBD1	TRBJ1-1	.	CASSDPQGENTEAFF	TGTGCCAGCAGTGACCCGCAGGGGGAGAACACTGAAGCTTTCTTT
TRBV7-9	.	TRBJ2-5	.	CASSLVTYGETQYF	TGTGCCAGCAGCTTAGTGACCTACGGGGAGACCCAGTACTTC